This T cell receptor (beta chain) is drawn from a study of T cell responses to AZD1222 COVID-19 vaccine. The CDR3 totals 12 residues. The V and J ends lost 1 base and 7 bases respectively, with 7 bases between them. Germline loops: CDR1 SGHVS, CDR2 FQNEAQ. Sequenced by immunoSEQ multiplex PCR; TCRdb stores in-frame clones only, minus some. The sample gives some 150,000 clones, more than 85% of which show up once; around 0.9% is in the top ten. This TCR derives from an adult in good health. The material was peripheral blood, obtained on day 0 of MenACWY control vaccination. The genes are TRBV7-8 and TRBJ1-1; D is possibly TRBD1 (6 bases). The CDR3, as DNA: TGTGCCAGCAGCTTAGGGACAGTTGAAGCTTTCTTT. Amino acids: CASSLGTVEAFF. Full variable domain (rest looked up from reference TRBV7-8 and TRBJ1-1): GAGVSQSPRYKVAKRGQDVALRCDPISGHVSLFWYQQALGQGPEFLTYFQNEAQLDKSGLPSDRFFAERPEGSVSTLKIQRTQQEDSAVYLCASSLGTVEAFFGQGTRLTVV.